The rows below give T cell receptor beta chains drawn from one sample of a study of shared clonotypes between healthy human individuals. Here immunoSEQ multiplex PCR was the method, and the copy in TCRdb shows in-frame clones only, minus some. The repertoire holds around 1.4 million clones, with just under 99% as singletons. The sequencing sample was made of naive CD4+ T cells sorted from blood. The receptors were sampled from a man aged 30 to 45 in good health. The CDR3 runs from the conserved cysteine through the conserved F or W. A D gene is named only where the DNA matches it firmly. Rows give clone size only sometimes, using once, few, many, or a class for an expanded clone.

>12|NA|NA|TRBJ1-3|TRBV14
CASSQVWDTIYF
TGTGCCAGCAGCCAAGTATGGGACACCATATATTTT
>13|NA|NA|TRBJ2-1|TRBV5-5
CASSLGLSNEQFF
TGTGCCAGCAGCTTGGGCCTGAGCAATGAGCAGTTCTTC
>15|NA|NA|TRBJ2-7|TRBV5-1
CASSLAGTRDYEQYF
TGCGCCAGCAGCTTGGCCGGGACACGGGACTACGAGCAGTACTTC
>16|once|TRBD2|TRBJ2-7|TRBV5-4
CASSRGLAGSSYEQYF
TGTGCCAGCAGCCGAGGACTAGCGGGTTCCTCCTACGAGCAGTACTTC
>15|NA|TRBD1|TRBJ1-2|TRBV15
CATSPRGQGGYGYTF
TGTGCCACCAGCCCCAGAGGACAGGGAGGGTATGGCTACACCTTC
>16|NA|NA|TRBJ2-1|TRBV9
CASSPHYAGLVYEQFF
TGTGCCAGCAGCCCACACTACGCGGGATTGGTCTATGAGCAGTTCTTC
>16|NA|NA|TRBJ2-3|TRBV9
CASSVGNSGRTDTQYF
TGTGCCAGCAGCGTAGGAAATAGCGGAAGAACAGATACGCAGTATTTT
>11|NA|NA|TRBJ2-7|TRBV28
CASSRGYEQYF
TGTGCCAGCAGTCGGGGATACGAGCAGTACTTC
>15|NA|NA|TRBJ1-1|TRBV7-2
CASSLLDRMNTEAFF
TGTGCCAGCAGCTTATTGGACAGAATGAACACTGAAGCTTTCTTT
>14|NA|TRBD1|TRBJ2-7|TRBV6-5
CASRLGQGFYEQYF
TGTGCCAGCAGGCTGGGACAGGGGTTCTACGAGCAGTACTTC
>15|once|NA|TRBJ2-2|TRBV28
CASSSDLTNTGELFF
TGTGCCAGCAGTTCAGACCTCACGAACACCGGGGAGCTGTTTTTT